The source of this T cell receptor beta chain is a study of beta chain features in type 1 diabetes. It was one heparinised blood draw, averaging about 120 mL, that each donor gave. Expressed TCRB transcripts got sequenced, as all isolated RNA was reverse transcribed. Assay: immunoSEQ multiplex PCR; the TCRdb copy retains only in-frame clones and omits some. This table holds fewer than 550,000 clones, roughly an eighth found once. The CDR3 has 11 residues. Germline assignment: CDR1 DFQATT and CDR2 SNEGSKA (reference sequence). V lost 3 bases and J lost 3, with 3 bases in between. The source is a woman under 30 in good health. Source material: naive CD4+ T cells from blood. V gene TRBV20-1 combines with J gene TRBJ2-1; D is unclear. CDR3 in amino acids: CSASDYNEQFF. DNA of the CDR3: TGCAGTGCTAGCGACTACAATGAGCAGTTCTTC.